This is a list of T cell receptor beta chains from one sample in a study of T cell changes during pregnancy in multiple sclerosis. TCRdb's copy holds only in-frame clones and misses some; the assay was immunoSEQ multiplex PCR. This sample has more than 55,000 clones, with more than 85% found just once. Sample: peripheral blood, taken in the second trimester of pregnancy. These receptors were taken from a female donor with multiple sclerosis, enrolled in a pregnancy study. Each CDR3 is given with its conserved first and last residue.

>TRBJ1-5|TRBV27
CASSLSLSQPQHF
>TRBJ2-7|TRBV5-5
CASSSDRGRRLAGRSYEQYF
>TRBJ1-1|TRBV6-5
CASSYGQGDTEAFF
>TRBJ2-5|TRBV4-2
CASSQTGTEETQYF
>TRBJ1-5|TRBV6-4
CASSPYRSQHF
>TRBJ2-1|TRBV12-5
CASGLSLFRTSGFNNEQFF
>.|TRBV2
CASSDFLVSEQYF
>TRBJ1-4|TRBV18
CASSPTATNEKLFF
>TRBJ2-7|TRBV4-1
CASSPGLRSRFYEQYF
>TRBJ2-2|TRBV27
CASGRTGGGELFF
>TRBJ2-5|TRBV7-3
CASSDLGTGDAETQYF
>TRBJ2-7|TRBV6-5
CASTRPASGRAEQYF
>TRBJ2-1|TRBV5-1
CASSLLAGGGPYNEQFF
>TRBJ2-2|TRBV30
CAVFRDRGPPTNTGELFF